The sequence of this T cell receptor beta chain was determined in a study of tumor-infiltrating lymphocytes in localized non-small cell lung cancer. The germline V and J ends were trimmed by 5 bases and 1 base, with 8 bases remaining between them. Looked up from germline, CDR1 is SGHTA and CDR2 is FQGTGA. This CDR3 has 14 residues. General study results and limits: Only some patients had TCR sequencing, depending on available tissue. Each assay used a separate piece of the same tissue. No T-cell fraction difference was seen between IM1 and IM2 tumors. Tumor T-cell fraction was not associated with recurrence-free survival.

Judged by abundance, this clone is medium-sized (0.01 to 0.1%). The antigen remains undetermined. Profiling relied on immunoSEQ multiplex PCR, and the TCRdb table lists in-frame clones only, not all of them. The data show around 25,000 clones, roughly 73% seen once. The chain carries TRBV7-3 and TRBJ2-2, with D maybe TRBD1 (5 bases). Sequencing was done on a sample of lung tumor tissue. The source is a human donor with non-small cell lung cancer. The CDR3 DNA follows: TGTGCCAGCAGCCCTACAGGGAACACCGGGGAGCTGTTTTTT. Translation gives CASSPTGNTGELFF.